The TCR beta chain described here comes from a study of T cell changes during pregnancy in multiple sclerosis. This CDR3 comprises 15 residues. V lost 6 bases and J 0 bases, leaving 12 bases between the germline ends. Germline CDR1 LNHDA, CDR2 SQIVND (reference sequence). Profiling relied on immunoSEQ multiplex PCR, and the TCRdb table lists in-frame clones only, not all of them. The data hold about 75,000 clones, with 94% observed a single time. The rearrangement joins TRBV19 to TRBJ1-5, with no clear D. The sample here was CD4+ T cells from peripheral blood mononuclear cells, taken after pregnancy. The sequence was obtained from a female donor with multiple sclerosis, enrolled in a pregnancy study. The CDR3 reads CASSKTSNSNQPQHF. Written as DNA, the CDR3 is TGTGCCAGTAGCAAGACAAGTAATAGCAATCAGCCCCAGCATTTT.